One sample yielded the 13 T cell receptor beta chains listed below, sequenced in a study of shared clonotypes between healthy human individuals. TCRdb's table, derived via immunoSEQ multiplex PCR, lists solely in-frame clones and lacks some. The table shows about 1 million clones, with roughly 80% occurring only once. The sequenced sample consisted of memory CD4+ T cells sorted from blood. This sample's subset: CD45RA-negative fraction. The receptors come from a man between 18 and 35 years old in good health.

The CDR3 DNA sequence: TGTGCCAGCAGTTTATTGACAGGGGAGCGTGGCTACACCTTC. It yields the protein CASSLLTGERGYTF. This sequence joins TRBV28 and TRBJ1-2, with 8 bases lining up with TRBD1. The CDR3 contains 14 residues. CDR1 and CDR2 (germline): MDHEN, SYDVKM. The J segment lost 7 bases and the V segment lost 1 base, leaving 5 bases of the junction unmatched.

In its sample, this clone was seen once. The chain is built from TRBV28 and TRBJ1-5; D might be TRBD1 (5 bases). The germline V gene has CDR1 MDHEN and CDR2 SYDVKM. This CDR3 is 16 amino acids long. Trimming shortened V by 6 bases and J by 1 base, and 16 bases separated the two germline ends. CDR3 residues: CASRGTAGRSNQPQHF. CDR3 nucleotide sequence: TGTGCCAGCAGAGGGACGGCCGGGCGGAGCAATCAGCCCCAGCATTTT.

This clone was detected only once. The rearrangement links TRBV30 to TRBJ2-5; D perhaps matches TRBD2 (6 bases). The CDR3 is made up of 14 amino acids. V was trimmed by 0 bases and J by 5 bases, leaving 13 bases between them. Germline lookup yields CDR1 GTSNPN and CDR2 SVGIG (reference sequence). The CDR3 spells CAWSVRGGIETQYF. As DNA, the CDR3 is TGTGCCTGGAGTGTACGTGGAGGGATTGAGACCCAGTACTTC.

The chain has TRBV1 and TRBJ2-5; the D segment call TRBD2 is taken from the table without a DNA check. TRBV1 is shown as a pseudogene. The CDR3 covers 16 residues. CDR3 nucleotides: TGCACCAGCAGCCGAGCTAGCGGGGGGGCCGGAGAGACCCAGTACTTC. This codes for CTSSRASGGAGETQYF.

Points on this clone: This may be a read error: a much more frequent sequence differs by one nucleotide. The chain carries TRBV11-3 and TRBJ2-7; perhaps D is TRBD1 or TRBD2 (6 bases each). Germline-derived CDR1 and CDR2 are SGHNT and YENEEA. The CDR3 consists of 13 residues. The V gene lost 3 bases and the J gene lost 4 bases, with 10 bases spanning the gap. The CDR3 is CASSLGAGYEQYF. Here the CDR3 DNA reads TGTGCCAGCAGCTTGGGGGCGGGGTACGAGCAGTACTTC.

For this clone: A much larger clone differs from this one at a single base, so this may be a read error. The sample contains more than one DNA sequence encoding this CDR3. The chain uses TRBV6-1 and TRBJ2-2; no reliable D call. Looked up from germline, CDR1 is MNHNS and CDR2 is SASEGT. The CDR3 extends over 11 amino acids. V dropped 6 bases and J dropped 3 bases, with 2 bases sitting between them. The CDR3: CASRDTGELFF. DNA for the CDR3: TGTGCCAGCAGAGACACCGGGGAGCTGTTTTTT.

The rearrangement uses TRBV4-1 and TRBJ1-1, with 8 bases identical to TRBD1. This CDR3 contains 17 residues. The ends lost 2 bases at V and 0 bases at J; junction bases unmatched: 8. Germline CDR1 MGHRA, CDR2 YSYEKL. CDR3 coding DNA: TGCGCCAGCAGCCAACACTCCTGGACAGGGATGAACACTGAAGCTTTCTTT. This translates into CASSQHSWTGMNTEAFF.

V is TRBV27 and J is TRBJ2-7; a weak D match, TRBD1 (6 bases). The V gene's germline CDR1 is MNHEY and CDR2 SMNVEV (reference sequence). The CDR3 is 16 amino acids. The V and J ends lost 2 bases and 2 bases respectively, with 16 bases between them. This CDR3 reads CASSLQGQGLAYEQYF. CDR3 coding DNA: TGTGCCAGCAGTTTACAGGGCCAGGGGCTAGCCTACGAGCAGTACTTC.

This chain uses TRBV30 with TRBJ2-5; TRBD2 matches 8 bases. Matching the DNA end better, TRBJ2-7 makes the J call doubtful. From germline, CDR1 is GTSNPN and CDR2 SVGIG (reference sequence). This CDR3 contains 14 residues. The CDR3 loop is CAWTHSGISYEQYF. The CDR3 nucleotides read TGTGCCTGGACCCATAGCGGGATCTCCTACGAGCAGTACTTC.

This chain uses TRBV5-6 with TRBJ1-1; D may be TRBD1 (6 bases). V lost 1 base and J lost 4, with 11 bases in between. Germline V lookup: CDR1 SGHDT, CDR2 YYEEEE. The CDR3 has 14 residues. This CDR3 is CASSLQGRFTEAFF. The CDR3 DNA sequence: TGTGCCAGCAGCTTGCAGGGGCGGTTCACTGAAGCTTTCTTT.

The chain couples TRBV9 to TRBJ2-1; D gene uncertain. CDR3 length equals 15 residues. Per the germline V gene, CDR1 is SGDLS and CDR2 is YYNGEE. V was cut by 0 bases and J by 5 bases, with 12 bases left in between. The CDR3 DNA reads as TGTGCCAGCAGCGTAGAGGCAGCAAAAAACAATGAGCAGTTCTTC. As protein: CASSVEAAKNNEQFF.

The J gene is TRBJ2-7, the V gene TRBV10-3; 10 bases agree with TRBD1. This CDR3 is built from 14 residues. The J segment lost 4 bases and the V segment lost 4 bases, leaving 4 bases of the junction unmatched. Germline V gives CDR1 ENHRY, CDR2 SYGVKD. The CDR3 protein is CAISGGTGDYEQYF. The CDR3 DNA reads as TGTGCCATCAGTGGGGGGACAGGGGATTACGAGCAGTACTTC.

In this sample, this clone turned up once. The chain links TRBV4-1 to TRBJ2-7; D uncertain. V lost 1 base, J lost 6 bases, and 10 bases lay in between. CDR1 is MGHRA and CDR2 is YSYEKL in the germline V gene. The CDR3 has 13 residues. This CDR3 is CASSQVSVPEQYF. For the CDR3, the DNA is TGCGCCAGCAGCCAAGTTTCCGTCCCCGAGCAGTACTTC.